This T cell receptor (beta chain) was sequenced in a study of T cells in Graves' hyperthyroidism and ophthalmopathy. This clonotype was recorded many times. Its specificity is not known. Germline V gene data show CDR1 as LGHNA and CDR2 as YNFKEQ. This CDR3 is built from 13 residues. V was pared by 2 bases and J by 3 bases, with 7 bases between. The study, taken as a whole, reports: Ophthalmopathy was identified by the model a median about seven months ahead of onset.

Researchers took RNA transcripts and amplified the TCR beta CDR3 regions from them. When the TCR CDR3 underwent first-round RT-PCR, the HTBI primer set was used. TCRdb reprocessed the multiplex PCR reads with MiXCR, giving one entry per CDR3 protein. The sample has around 300,000 distinct CDR3 sequences; less than 30% are singletons. The clonotype was recovered from a man in his forties with Graves' hyperthyroidism that later progressed to Graves' ophthalmopathy. The chain couples TRBV4-2 to TRBJ1-2, with unresolved D. The sequenced sample was blood. CDR3 region: CASSQRVDYGYTF. The CDR3 DNA sequence: TGTGCCAGCAGCCAAAGGGTAGACTATGGCTACACCTTC.